These 21 T cell receptor beta chains were sequenced from one sample in a study of T cells in women clearing cervical HPV infection. The repertoire was sequenced with immunoSEQ multiplex PCR; TCRdb's copy has only in-frame clones and lacks some. The sample table sets out roughly 29,000 clones. Sequencing was carried out using blood buffy coat. Receptors originate from a woman between 18 and 69 years old with a cervical HPV16 infection that either progressed to CIN3+ or cleared (not recorded which).

As to this clone: The CDR3 is cut off 3 residues early in the read; its end comes from the germline J gene. The chain is built from TRBV23-1 and TRBJ2-4, with no clear D. TRBV23-1 is assigned to the ORF class and has an uncertain function. Trimming pared 2 bases from V and 8 bases from J, leaving 4 bases between. The CDR3 length is 11 residues. CDR3 residues: CASSQKDIQYF. The CDR3 DNA, read in part, is TGCGCCAGCAGTCAAAAGGACATT.

As for this clone: The CDR3 end is not reached by the read, which stops 3 residues before it; the germline J gene fills it in. V and J are TRBV7-9 and TRBJ2-1; 7 nucleotides agree with TRBD2. The V segment lost 5 bases and the J segment 7 bases; nucleotides outside the gene matches: 5. Germline V gene lookup returns CDR1 SEHNR and CDR2 FQNEAQ (reference sequence). The CDR3 contains 13 residues. The chain's CDR3 is CASSPWGGNEQFF. CDR3 DNA (partial): TGTGCCAGCAGCCCATGGGGGGGGAATGAG.

Comments on this clone: The read falls 3 residues short of the CDR3 end, and the missing part is taken from the germline J gene. The gene calls are TRBV29-1 and TRBJ2-3; 10 nucleotides align to TRBD2. Per the germline V gene, CDR1 is SQVTM and CDR2 is ANQGSEA. V gave up 7 bases and J gave up 5 bases; unmatched junction bases: 12. This CDR3 is built from 15 residues. The CDR3 sequence: CSAGGLAGVLDTQYF. Incomplete CDR3 DNA: TGCAGCGCCGGAGGGCTAGCGGGAGTTTTAGATACG.

As regards this clone: The CDR3 end falls 3 residues outside the read, so it is completed with the germline J gene. The gene calls are TRBV2 and TRBJ1-5; perhaps TRBD1 as D (6 bases). This CDR3 region has 16 residues. The V end was cut by 6 bases, the J end by 2 bases, with 17 bases between. Germline V CDR1 and CDR2: SNHLY, FYNNEI. The part of the CDR3 DNA that was read is TGTGCCAGCAGGTTCTCCCAGGGGAAAGGCAATCAGCCC. Its translation: CASRFSQGKGNQP. The whole CDR3 region reads CASRFSQGKGNQPQHF.

The CDR3 spells CASKSGIEENTQYF. CDR3 DNA, as far as it was read: TGTGCCAGCAAGAGCGGGATTGAAGAGAATACG. This chain uses TRBV5-4 with TRBJ2-3, with 7 positions matching TRBD2. Read data end 3 residues before the CDR3 end; the end is taken from the germline J gene. The CDR3 runs to 14 residues. CDR1 and CDR2 (germline): SGHNT, YYREEE (reference sequence). V was clipped by 6 bases and J by 7 bases; unmatched bases: 11.

In the case of this clone: The CDR3 is cut off 3 residues early in the read; its end comes from the germline J gene. The chain joins TRBV5-5 to TRBJ1-2; D ambiguous. The length of the CDR3 is 12 residues. From germline, CDR1 is SGHKS and CDR2 YYEKEE (reference sequence). The CDR3 loop reads CASSTNLEGYTF. The sequenced part of the CDR3 DNA is TGTGCCAGCAGCACCAATCTAGAAGGC.

CDR3 DNA (partial): TGTGCCAGCAGTTTAGGGGGAGGGGGCGAG. Amino acids: CASSLGGGGE. The whole CDR3 protein reads CASSLGGGGEQYF. The chain recombines TRBV27 with TRBJ2-7; maybe TRBD2 (7 bases). The read comes to an end 3 residues before the CDR3 does, leaving the germline J gene to fill in the end. The CDR3 totals 13 residues. CDR1 is MNHEY, CDR2 SMNVEV, per germline (reference sequence). The germline V and J ends were trimmed by 2 bases and 6 bases, with 11 bases remaining between them.

About this clone: Sequencing ends 3 residues short of the CDR3 end; the germline J gene provides the rest. The V call is TRBV18, the J call TRBJ2-7; 10 positions match TRBD2. V lost 4 bases to trimming and J lost 3 bases; unmatched junction nucleotides: 0. The CDR3 has 13 amino acids. Germline loops: CDR1 KGHSH, CDR2 LQKENI. The CDR3 is CASSRTSGYEQYF. Incomplete CDR3 DNA: TGTGCCAGCTCACGGACTAGCGGCTACGAG.

Points on this clone: The missing CDR3 end, 3 residues past where the read stops, is filled in from the germline J gene. The genes are TRBV30 and TRBJ2-2; D is ambiguous. The germline V gene has CDR1 GTSNPN and CDR2 SVGIG (reference sequence). The CDR3 sequence is 13 residues long. Trimming removed 0 bases from V and 3 bases from J, with 5 bases in between. The CDR3 protein is CAWSVKDTGELFF. The part of the CDR3 DNA that was read is TGTGCCTGGAGTGTTAAGGACACCGGGGAG.

The chain's CDR3 is CASSYRGGDTGELFF. The CDR3 DNA, read in part, is TGTGCCAGCAGTTACCGTGGGGGGGACACCGGGGAG. The rearrangement uses TRBV6-2 or TRBV6-3 and TRBJ2-2; TRBD2 matches at 7 bases. The read ends 3 residues before the CDR3 terminus; that terminus is restored from the germline J gene. Losses at the gene ends were 2 bases for V and 3 bases for J; bases not matched to a gene: 3. The CDR3 runs to 15 residues. Per germline, CDR1 MNHEY and CDR2 SVGEGT.

As regards this clone: Sequencing ends 3 residues short of the CDR3 end; the germline J gene provides the rest. This chain uses TRBV11-3 with TRBJ2-1; D may be TRBD2 (6 bases). The CDR3 is 14 residues long. Germline V gene data show CDR1 as SGHNT and CDR2 as YENEEA. The V and J ends lost 1 base and 5 bases respectively, with 9 bases between them. The DNA read from the CDR3 is TGTGCCAGCAGCTTAGGACTAGGGGACAATGAG. Protein product: CASSLGLGDNE. The full CDR3 sequence reads CASSLGLGDNEQFF.

Comments on this clone: Sequencing ends 3 residues short of the CDR3 end; the germline J gene provides the rest. V is TRBV4-2 and J is TRBJ2-5; 12 bases line up with TRBD2. Germline values: CDR1 LGHNA, CDR2 YNFKEQ. V shed 1 base and J 4 bases; nucleotides not matched to a gene: 7. The CDR3 has 17 amino acids. This chain's CDR3 is CASSQVTTSGGAETQYF. CDR3 DNA (partial): TGTGCCAGCAGCCAAGTTACGACTAGCGGGGGTGCAGAGACC.

CDR3 bases read: TGTGCCAGCAGCCCCTTCAGGACAGGGCCAATTAACGTC. Translating gives CASSPFRTGPINV. The CDR3 reads in full as CASSPFRTGPINVLTF. The rearrangement uses TRBV7-6 and TRBJ2-6; TRBD1 agrees at 8 bases. The read stops 3 residues short of the end of the CDR3; the missing end is completed from the germline J gene. Germline V gives CDR1 SGHVS, CDR2 FNYEAQ. V dropped 5 bases and J dropped 10; count of bases not matched to a gene: 13. The CDR3 length is 16 residues.

CDR3 sequence: CASSLEQGEKLFF. The CDR3 DNA, read in part, is TGTGCCAGCAGCTTAGAACAAGGGGAAAAA. The V gene is TRBV7-9, the J gene TRBJ1-4; D is unresolved. With the read ending 3 residues before the CDR3 end, the germline J gene is used to fill in that end. CDR1 and CDR2 (germline): SEHNR, FQNEAQ (reference sequence). The V and J ends lost 1 base and 8 bases respectively, with 8 bases between them. The CDR3 totals 13 residues.

About this clone itself: The CDR3 goes on 3 residues after the read ends, and that part is filled in from the germline J gene. This chain joins TRBV20-1 and TRBJ2-7; the match to TRBD2 covers 11 bases. After removal of 5 bases from V and 3 bases from J, the junction contained 6 bases not matched to a gene. Germline values: CDR1 DFQATT, CDR2 SNEGSKA (reference sequence). The CDR3 sequence is 14 residues long. Partial CDR3 DNA: TGCAGTGCTCAACTAGCGGGGGTTAGCTACGAG. Protein product: CSAQLAGVSYE. The CDR3 in its entirety is CSAQLAGVSYEQYF.

By frequency, this clone registers medium-sized. From the germline J gene comes the end of the CDR3, since the read stops 3 residues before it. The chain joins TRBV20-1 to TRBJ1-4, with a tentative D call TRBD1 (5 bases). V gave up 1 base and J gave up 3 bases, with 6 bases separating them. The CDR3 spans 13 residues. Germline loops: CDR1 DFQATT, CDR2 SNEGSKA (reference sequence). CDR3: CSARGGPNEKLFF. Partial CDR3 DNA: TGCAGTGCTAGAGGGGGCCCTAATGAAAAA.

For this clone: The CDR3 is cut off 3 residues early in the read; its end comes from the germline J gene. The chain has TRBV20-1 and TRBJ2-1, with a possible D match to TRBD2 (7 bases). The CDR3 loop spans 16 amino acids. The V gene lost 0 bases and the J gene lost 4 bases, with 16 bases spanning the gap. The germline gives CDR1 DFQATT, CDR2 SNEGSKA (reference sequence). Partial CDR3 DNA: TGCAGTGCTAGAGATTTGAGGGGGGGGATTTACAATGAG. Amino acids: CSARDLRGGIYNE. The complete CDR3 reads CSARDLRGGIYNEQFF.

On this clone itself: Read data end 3 residues before the CDR3 end; the end is taken from the germline J gene. The chain has TRBV19 and TRBJ1-6; D is undetermined. Trimming took off 3 bases at V and 10 bases at J, with 7 bases between the two ends. The V gene's germline CDR1 is LNHDA and CDR2 SQIVND (reference sequence). The CDR3 has 12 amino acids. This CDR3 reads CASSISTSPLHF. The sequenced CDR3 bases are TGTGCCAGTAGTATTTCTACCTCACCC.

Notes on this clone: The sequence runs out 3 residues before the end of the CDR3; the remainder is reconstructed from the germline J gene. The rearrangement uses TRBV7-8 and TRBJ2-5; 11 positions agree with TRBD1. The CDR3 covers 14 residues. Germline CDR1 is SGHVS and CDR2 is FQNEAQ. The V gene end was trimmed by 5 bases and the J gene end by 6 bases; junction bases not matched to a gene: 5. The sequenced CDR3 bases are TGTGCCAGCAGCAGGACAGGGGGCGCGAAGACC. It is translated as CASSRTGGAKT. The whole CDR3 is CASSRTGGAKTQYF.

Points on this clone: From the germline J gene comes the end of the CDR3, since the read stops 3 residues before it. The chain employs TRBV10-3 and TRBJ2-7, with D possibly being TRBD1 (6 bases). CDR1 is ENHRY, CDR2 SYGVKD, per germline. Trimming pared 4 bases from V and 3 bases from J, leaving 7 bases between. The CDR3 is 12 amino acids. CDR3 DNA (partial): TGTGCCATCAGTGTGGACAGCTACGAG. Translating it yields CAISVDSYE. The whole CDR3 sequence reads CAISVDSYEQYF.

Of note for this clone: The CDR3 end lies 3 residues beyond the end of the read and is filled in from the germline J gene. V and J are TRBV18 and TRBJ2-7, with D possibly TRBD1 on 5 matching bases. CDR3 length: 16 residues. The V gene's germline CDR1 is KGHSH and CDR2 LQKENI. Trimming removed 3 bases from V and 0 bases from J, with 15 bases in between. The sequenced part of the CDR3 DNA is TGTGCCAGCTCACCCCGCGCAGGGTCTAGCTCCTACGAG. Translating it yields CASSPRAGSSSYE. In full, the CDR3 reads CASSPRAGSSSYEQYF.